Described below is a single T cell receptor (beta chain) sequence and its context. The CDR3 consists of 15 residues. Trimming removed 6 bases from V and 6 bases from J; junction bases left unmatched: 9. Germline-derived CDR1 and CDR2 are MDHEN and SYDVKM. This sample was taken from a study of control samples from healthy donors and cancer patients. The table came from immunoSEQ multiplex PCR; TCRdb's copy has only in-frame clones and leaves some out. This table holds under 200,000 clones, roughly 90% found once. Sequencing input: blood. This chain connects TRBV28 to TRBJ2-7; 12 bases are a match to TRBD2. The TCR comes from a woman aged 25 to 45 in good health. CDR3 nucleotide sequence: TGTGCCAGCAGACGACTAGCGGGAGAATCCCTCGAGCAGTACTTC. Translated: CASRRLAGESLEQYF.